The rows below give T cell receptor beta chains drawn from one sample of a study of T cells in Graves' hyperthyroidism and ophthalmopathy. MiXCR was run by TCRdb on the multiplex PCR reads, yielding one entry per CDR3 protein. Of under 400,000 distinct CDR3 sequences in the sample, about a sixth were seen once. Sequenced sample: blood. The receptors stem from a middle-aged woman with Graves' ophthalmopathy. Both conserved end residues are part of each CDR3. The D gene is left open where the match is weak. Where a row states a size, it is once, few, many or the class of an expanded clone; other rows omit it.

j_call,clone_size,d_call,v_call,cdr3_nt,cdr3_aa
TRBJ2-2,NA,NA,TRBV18,TGTGCCAGCTCACCAGTGGGGACCGGGGAGCTGTTTTTT,CASSPVGTGELFF
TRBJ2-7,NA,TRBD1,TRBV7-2,TGTGCCAGCAGCTTAGCCACAGGGGTCGAGCAGTACTTC,CASSLATGVEQYF
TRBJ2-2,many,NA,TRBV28,TGTGCCAGCTTGGCTAGACTTCGAGGGGAGCTGTTTTTT,CASLARLRGELFF
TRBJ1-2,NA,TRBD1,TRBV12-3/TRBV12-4,TGTGCCAGCAGCGTGGACAGGGGGCAAGGCTACACCTTC,CASSVDRGQGYTF
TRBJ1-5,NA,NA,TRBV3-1,TGTGCCAGCAGCCAAGATGGCACTAATCAGCCCCAGCATTTT,CASSQDGTNQPQHF
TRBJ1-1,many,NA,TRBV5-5,TGTGCCAGCAGCTTACACGCTGGTGGCACTGAAGCTTTCTTT,CASSLHAGGTEAFF
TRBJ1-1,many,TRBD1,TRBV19,TGTGCCAGCTCAGCAGGGGGCTATAACACTGAAGCTTTCTTT,CASSAGGYNTEAFF
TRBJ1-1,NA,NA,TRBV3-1,TGTGCCAGCATGGCGGAGGGCGCGATGAACACTGAAGCTTTCTTT,CASMAEGAMNTEAFF
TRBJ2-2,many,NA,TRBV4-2,TGTGCCAGCAGCCAAGGTCTAGACTTCGGCACCGGGGAGCTGTTTTTT,CASSQGLDFGTGELFF
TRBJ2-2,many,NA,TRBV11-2,TGTGCCAGCAGCTTAGGAGGGGGGGTAGACACCGGGGAGCTGTTTTTT,CASSLGGGVDTGELFF
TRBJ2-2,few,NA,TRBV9,TGTGCCAGCAGCGTAGATCCCACCGGGGAGCTGTTTTTT,CASSVDPTGELFF
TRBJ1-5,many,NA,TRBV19,TGTGCCAGTAGTAGAGGAGCGGGACGGGGCAATCAGCCCCAGCATTTT,CASSRGAGRGNQPQHF
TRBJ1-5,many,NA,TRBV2,TGTGCCAGCAAAGAAGGTTTTAGCAATCAGCCCCAGCATTTT,CASKEGFSNQPQHF
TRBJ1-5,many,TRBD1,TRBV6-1,TGTGCCAGCAAGGGGACAGGGGATAACTCGCCCCAGCATTTT,CASKGTGDNSPQHF
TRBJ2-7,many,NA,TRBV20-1,TGCAGTGCTAGAGACAAAGCCAAGTACGAGCAGTACTTC,CSARDKAKYEQYF
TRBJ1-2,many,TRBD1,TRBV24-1,TGTGCCACCAGTGATCCGGGACAGGGGTCTCGTGGCTACACCTTC,CATSDPGQGSRGYTF
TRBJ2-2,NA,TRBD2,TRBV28,TGTGCCAGCAGTGTCCACCCGCTAGCGGGAGGGGTCGGGGAGCTGTTTTTT,CASSVHPLAGGVGELFF
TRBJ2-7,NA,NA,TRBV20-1,TGCAGTGCACCCCCCAGCGGATCCCTCTCCTACGAGCAGTACTTC,CSAPPSGSLSYEQYF
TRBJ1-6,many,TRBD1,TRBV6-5,TGTGCCAGCAGTTACTCTTCTGGACAGGGACTTTCACCCCTCCACTTT,CASSYSSGQGLSPLHF
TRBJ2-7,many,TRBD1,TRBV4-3,TGCGCCAGCAGCCGAAGATTAATAGGACAGGGGGCATCCGACGAGCAGTACTTC,CASSRRLIGQGASDEQYF
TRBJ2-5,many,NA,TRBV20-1,TGCAGTGCTAGAGTTCCGGGGTTCTCGGCCCAGTACTTC,CSARVPGFSAQYF
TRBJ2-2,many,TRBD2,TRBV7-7,TGTGCTAGCAGCAAAGGGACTAGAAACACCGGGGAGCTGTTTTTT,CASSKGTRNTGELFF
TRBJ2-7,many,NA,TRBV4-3,TGCGCCAGCAGCCATGGGAACAGAACCTACGAGCAGTACTTC,CASSHGNRTYEQYF
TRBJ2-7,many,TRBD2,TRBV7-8,TGTGCCAGCAGCTTATCGGGGACTAGCGGAAACTACGAGCAGTACTTC,CASSLSGTSGNYEQYF
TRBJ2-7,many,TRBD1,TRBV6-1,TGTGCCAGCAGGGGTGACAGGGGTGGCGACGAGCAGTACTTC,CASRGDRGGDEQYF
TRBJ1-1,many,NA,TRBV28,TGTGCCAGCAGTTTAATTCAGAGCACTGAAGCTTTCTTT,CASSLIQSTEAFF
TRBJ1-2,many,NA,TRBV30,TGTGCCTGGAGTGCGTCAATCTATGGCTACACCTTC,CAWSASIYGYTF
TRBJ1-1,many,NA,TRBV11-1,TGTGCCAGCAGGAATAAACCGGGGCAGCGAATTATGAACACTGAAGCTTTCTTT,CASRNKPGQRIMNTEAFF
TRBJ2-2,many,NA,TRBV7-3,TGTGCCAGCAGCCCGACTAGTACCGGGGAGCTGTTTTTT,CASSPTSTGELFF
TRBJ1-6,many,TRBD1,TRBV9,TGTGCCAGCAGCGAGACCGGGACAGCCAATTCACCCCTCCACTTT,CASSETGTANSPLHF
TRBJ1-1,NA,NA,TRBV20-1,TGCAGTGCTAGAGTGGGGGGGCAGAGAGCTTTGAACACTGAAGCTTTCTTT,CSARVGGQRALNTEAFF
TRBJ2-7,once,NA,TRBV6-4,TGTGCCAGCAGTGAATACAGGGCTGTATACGAGCAGTACTTC,CASSEYRAVYEQYF
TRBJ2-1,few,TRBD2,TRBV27,TGTGCCAGCAGTTTCCTCGTAACTAGCGACCAATACAATGAGCAGTTCTTC,CASSFLVTSDQYNEQFF
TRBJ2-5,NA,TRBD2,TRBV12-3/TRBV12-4,TGTGCCAGCAGTTTGGCGGGAGGGCCACAAGAGACCCAGTACTTC,CASSLAGGPQETQYF
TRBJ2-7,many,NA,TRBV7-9,TGTGCCAGCAAGGCTGATTCCTACGAGCAGTACTTC,CASKADSYEQYF
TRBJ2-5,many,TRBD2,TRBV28,TGTGCCAGCAGTTCGCCCGGACTAGGCCAAGAGACCCAGTACTTC,CASSSPGLGQETQYF
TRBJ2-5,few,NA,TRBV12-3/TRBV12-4,TGTGCCAGCAGCTATACCAGGGGTGAGACCCAGTACTTC,CASSYTRGETQYF
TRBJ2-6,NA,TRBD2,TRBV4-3,TGCGCCAGCAGCCATTCCGGGGGGGGGACTGGGGCCAACGTCCCGACTTTC,CASSHSGGGTGANVPTF
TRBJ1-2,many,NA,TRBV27,TGTGCCAGCAGTTTCCTGGGGGATGGTGGCTACACCTTC,CASSFLGDGGYTF
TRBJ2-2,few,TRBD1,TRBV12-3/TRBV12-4,TGTGCCAGCAGTTCCACAGGGGCCCCAAGCGGGGAGCTGTTTTTT,CASSSTGAPSGELFF
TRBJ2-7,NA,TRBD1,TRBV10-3,TGTGCCATCAAGGCGGGGACAGGGAGGGGATTCGACGAGCAGTACTTC,CAIKAGTGRGFDEQYF
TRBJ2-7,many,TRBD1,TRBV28,TGTGCCAGCACAGGGACAGGGCTCTACGAGCAGTACTTC,CASTGTGLYEQYF
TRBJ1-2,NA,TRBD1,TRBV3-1,TGTGCCAGCAGCCAATGGGACAGACTCTATGGCTACACCTTC,CASSQWDRLYGYTF
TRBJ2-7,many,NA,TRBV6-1,TGTGCCAGCAGTCAAAAAATGAGCTCCTACGAGCAGTACTTC,CASSQKMSSYEQYF
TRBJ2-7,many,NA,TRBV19,TGTGCCAGTAGTTGGGGGTCCGGGTACGAGCAGTACTTC,CASSWGSGYEQYF
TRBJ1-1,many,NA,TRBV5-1,TGCGCCAGCAGCGCCAACGAGGGTACTGAAGCTTTCTTT,CASSANEGTEAFF
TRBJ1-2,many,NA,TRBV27,TGTGCCAGCAGTCGGAGCAACTATGGCTACACCTTC,CASSRSNYGYTF
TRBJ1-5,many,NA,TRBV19,TGTGCCAGTAGTATTAGGGGCCTCAATCAGCCCCAGCATTTT,CASSIRGLNQPQHF
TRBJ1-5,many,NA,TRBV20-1,TGCAGTGCTAGGATCGGGGGAGTTGGCAATCAGCCCCAGCATTTT,CSARIGGVGNQPQHF
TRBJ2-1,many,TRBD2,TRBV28,TGTGCCTCTAACGGGGGAGGGATCTCCTACAATGAGCAGTTCTTC,CASNGGGISYNEQFF
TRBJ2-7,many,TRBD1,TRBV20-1,TGCAGTGTCTTACAGGGGACCAACTACGAGCAGTACTTC,CSVLQGTNYEQYF
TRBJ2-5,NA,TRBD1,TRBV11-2,TGTGCCAGCAGCTTAGATCGGGACAGGTTGTTGGAGACCCAGTACTTC,CASSLDRDRLLETQYF
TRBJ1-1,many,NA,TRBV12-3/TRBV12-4,TGTGCCAGCACGCCCGGGGGGCCTGAAGCTTTCTTT,CASTPGGPEAFF
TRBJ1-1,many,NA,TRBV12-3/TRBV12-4,TGTGCCAGCAGTTTACTAGGGTGGAACACTGAAGCTTTCTTT,CASSLLGWNTEAFF